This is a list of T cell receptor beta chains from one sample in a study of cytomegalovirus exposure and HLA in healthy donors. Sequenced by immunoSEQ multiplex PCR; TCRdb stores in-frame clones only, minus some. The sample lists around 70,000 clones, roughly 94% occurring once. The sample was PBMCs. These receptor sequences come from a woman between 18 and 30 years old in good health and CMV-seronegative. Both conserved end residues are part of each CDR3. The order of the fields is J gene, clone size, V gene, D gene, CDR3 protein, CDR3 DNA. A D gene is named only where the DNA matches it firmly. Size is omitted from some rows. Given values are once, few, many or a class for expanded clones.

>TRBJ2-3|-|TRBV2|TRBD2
CASSRGGLSTDTQYF
TGTGCCAGCAGCCGCGGGGGGCTGAGCACAGATACGCAGTATTTT
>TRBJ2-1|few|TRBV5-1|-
CASSLSSHNEQFF
TGCGCCAGCAGCCTTTCTAGCCACAATGAGCAGTTCTTC
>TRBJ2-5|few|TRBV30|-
CAWSRGETQYF
TGTGCCTGGAGTCGGGGAGAGACCCAGTACTTC
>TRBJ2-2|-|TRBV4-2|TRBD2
CASSPRTSGGVTGELFF
TGTGCCAGCAGCCCCCGGACTAGCGGGGGGGTCACCGGGGAGCTGTTTTTT
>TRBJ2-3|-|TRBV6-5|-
CASRGQVDTQYF
TGTGCCAGCAGGGGGCAGGTAGATACGCAGTATTTT
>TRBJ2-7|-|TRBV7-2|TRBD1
CASSLPTGASYEQYF
TGTGCCAGCAGCTTACCTACAGGGGCATCCTACGAGCAGTACTTC
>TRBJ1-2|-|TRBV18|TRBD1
CASSRDRDGYTF
TGTGCCAGCTCCCGGGACAGGGATGGCTACACCTTC
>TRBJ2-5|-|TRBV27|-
CASSSGEGEAETQYF
TGTGCCAGCAGTTCCGGGGAGGGGGAGGCCGAGACCCAGTACTTC
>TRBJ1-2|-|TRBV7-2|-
CASAPDSGATTFYGYTF
TGTGCCAGCGCTCCCGACTCAGGGGCCACAACATTTTATGGCTACACCTTC
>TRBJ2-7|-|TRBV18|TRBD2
CASSPLGSGGTDEQYF
TGTGCCAGCTCACCCCTAGGGAGCGGGGGGACCGACGAGCAGTACTTC
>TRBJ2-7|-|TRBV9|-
CASSRTRNGGSGEQYF
TGTGCCAGCAGTAGAACACGCAACGGTGGGTCGGGCGAGCAGTACTTC
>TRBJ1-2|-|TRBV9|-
CASSVSWQVDLGYTF
TGTGCCAGCAGCGTATCTTGGCAGGTTGACCTTGGCTACACCTTC
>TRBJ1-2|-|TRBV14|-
CASSQDRVPGGGYTF
TGTGCCAGCAGCCAAGATCGAGTTCCAGGAGGCGGCTACACCTTC
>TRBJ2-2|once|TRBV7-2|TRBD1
CATRQGTGELFF
TGTGCCACCCGACAGGGCACCGGGGAGCTGTTTTTT
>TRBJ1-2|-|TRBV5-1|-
CASSLGWGRGKTQSYTF
TGCGCCAGCAGCTTGGGCTGGGGCAGGGGAAAGACGCAAAGCTACACCTTC
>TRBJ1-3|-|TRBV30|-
CAWSIQEAGNTIYF
TGTGCCTGGAGTATCCAGGAAGCTGGAAACACCATATATTTT
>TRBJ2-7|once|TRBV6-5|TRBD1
CASSPGQSYYEQYF
TGTGCCAGCAGTCCGGGACAGTCTTACTACGAGCAGTACTTC
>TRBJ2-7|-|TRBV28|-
CASRGSYEQYF
TGTGCCAGCAGGGGCAGCTACGAGCAGTACTTC
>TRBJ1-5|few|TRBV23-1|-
CASSQVLSERQPQHF
TGCGCCAGCAGTCAAGTATTATCCGAGCGTCAGCCCCAGCATTTT
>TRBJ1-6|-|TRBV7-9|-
CASSFWSGMVGNSPLHF
TGTGCCAGCAGCTTCTGGTCAGGGATGGTCGGAAATTCACCCCTCCACTTT
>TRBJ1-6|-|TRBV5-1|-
CASSSGLGSRVVSEDSPLHF
TGCGCCAGCAGCTCTGGCCTAGGATCCAGGGTGGTCTCCGAGGATTCACCCCTCCACTTT
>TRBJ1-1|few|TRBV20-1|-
CSVRTEAFF
TGCAGTGTGAGAACTGAAGCTTTCTTT
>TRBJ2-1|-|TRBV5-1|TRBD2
CASSDRRGAYNEQFF
TGCGCCAGCAGCGATCGGCGGGGGGCCTACAATGAGCAGTTCTTC
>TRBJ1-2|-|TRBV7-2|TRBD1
CASTNQQGSGGYTF
TGTGCCAGCACCAATCAACAGGGGTCGGGAGGCTACACCTTC
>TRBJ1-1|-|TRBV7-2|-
CASSLDGARGDEAFF
TGTGCCAGCAGCTTAGATGGGGCCCGGGGGGATGAAGCTTTCTTT
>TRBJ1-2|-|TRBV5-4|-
CASSPTGAYGYTF
TGTGCCAGCAGCCCCACTGGGGCCTATGGCTACACCTTC
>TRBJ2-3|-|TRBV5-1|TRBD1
CASSQGQTSTDTQYF
TGCGCCAGCAGCCAGGGACAGACCAGCACAGATACGCAGTATTTT
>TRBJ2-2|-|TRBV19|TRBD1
CASSIVTGGFNTGELFF
TGTGCCAGTAGTATAGTGACAGGGGGCTTTAACACCGGGGAGCTGTTTTTT
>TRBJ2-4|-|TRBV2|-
CASSEAPLGENIQYF
TGTGCCAGCAGTGAAGCGCCACTAGGAGAAAACATTCAGTACTTC
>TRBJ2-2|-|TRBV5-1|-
CASSYSNTGELFF
TGCGCCAGCAGCTACTCGAACACCGGGGAGCTGTTTTTT
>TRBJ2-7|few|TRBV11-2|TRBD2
CASSPSGGAYEQYF
TGTGCCAGCAGCCCTAGCGGGGGGGCCTACGAGCAGTACTTC
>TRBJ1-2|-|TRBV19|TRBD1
CASSLGQGTNYGYTF
TGTGCCAGTAGTCTTGGACAGGGGACAAACTATGGCTACACCTTC
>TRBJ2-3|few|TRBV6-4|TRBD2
CASSDGEGSTDTQYF
TGTGCCAGCAGTGACGGGGAGGGGAGCACAGATACGCAGTATTTT
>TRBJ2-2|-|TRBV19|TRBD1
CASSTSDRGLFSRELFF
TGTGCCAGTAGTACCTCCGACAGGGGGCTTTTCTCCCGGGAGCTGTTTTTT
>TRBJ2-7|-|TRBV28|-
CASTDSNPFEQYF
TGTGCCAGCACCGACAGCAACCCCTTCGAGCAGTACTTC
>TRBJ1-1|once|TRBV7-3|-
CASSSYPGNTEAFF
TGTGCCAGCAGCTCATACCCAGGGAACACTGAAGCTTTCTTT
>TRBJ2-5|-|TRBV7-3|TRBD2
CARGRTGGPDETQYF
TGTGCCAGAGGCCGGACGGGGGGGCCGGACGAGACCCAGTACTTC
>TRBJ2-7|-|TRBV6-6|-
CASTLGYEQYF
TGTGCCAGCACGCTCGGTTACGAGCAGTACTTC
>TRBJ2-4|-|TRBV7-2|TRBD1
CASSFGRDRDKGYIQYF
TGTGCCAGCAGCTTCGGTCGGGACAGGGATAAGGGATACATTCAGTACTTC
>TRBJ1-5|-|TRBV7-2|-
CASSLNAGSVGQPQHF
TGTGCCAGCAGCTTAAATGCGGGGTCTGTCGGTCAGCCCCAGCATTTT
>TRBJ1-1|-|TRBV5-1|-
CASSLDLPLNTEAFF
TGCGCCAGCAGCTTGGACTTACCGCTTAACACTGAAGCTTTCTTT
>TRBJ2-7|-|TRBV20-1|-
CKVGGAYEQYF
TGCAAAGTGGGGGGTGCGTACGAGCAGTACTTC
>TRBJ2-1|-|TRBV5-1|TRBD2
CASSLDPGLAREQFF
TGCGCCAGCAGCTTGGACCCGGGACTAGCACGGGAGCAGTTCTTC